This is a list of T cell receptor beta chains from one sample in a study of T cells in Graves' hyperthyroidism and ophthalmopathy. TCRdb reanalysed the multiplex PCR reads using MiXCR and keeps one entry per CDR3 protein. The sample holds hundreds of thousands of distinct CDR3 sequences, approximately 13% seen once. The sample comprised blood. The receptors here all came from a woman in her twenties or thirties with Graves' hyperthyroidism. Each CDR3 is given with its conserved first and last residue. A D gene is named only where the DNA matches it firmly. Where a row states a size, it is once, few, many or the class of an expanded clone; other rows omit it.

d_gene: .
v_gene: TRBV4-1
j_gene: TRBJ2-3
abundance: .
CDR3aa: CASSQESWGTFGADTQYF
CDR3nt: TGCGCCAGCAGCCAAGAGTCATGGGGAACATTCGGAGCAGATACGCAGTATTTT

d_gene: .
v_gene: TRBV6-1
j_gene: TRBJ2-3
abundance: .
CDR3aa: CASTGTGNTDTQYF
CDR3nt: TGCGCCAGCACCGGGACTGGCAACACAGATACGCAGTATTTT

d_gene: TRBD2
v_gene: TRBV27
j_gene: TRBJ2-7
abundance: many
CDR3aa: CARQRGGYEQYF
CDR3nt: TGTGCCAGGCAGCGGGGTGGGTACGAGCAGTACTTC

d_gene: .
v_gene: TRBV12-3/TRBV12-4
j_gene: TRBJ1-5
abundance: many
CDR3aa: CASSFLQEKISGSNQPQHF
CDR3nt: TGTGCCAGCAGTTTTCTTCAGGAAAAGATAAGCGGGAGCAATCAGCCCCAGCATTTT

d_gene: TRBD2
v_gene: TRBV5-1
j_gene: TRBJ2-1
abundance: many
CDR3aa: CASSLAFGGLAGNNEQFF
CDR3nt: TGCGCCAGCAGCTTGGCCTTCGGGGGCCTAGCGGGAAACAATGAGCAGTTCTTC

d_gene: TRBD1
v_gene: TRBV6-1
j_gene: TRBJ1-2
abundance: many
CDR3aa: CASSERGTGSGYTF
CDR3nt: TGTGCCAGCAGTGAAAGGGGGACAGGGTCGGGCTACACCTTC

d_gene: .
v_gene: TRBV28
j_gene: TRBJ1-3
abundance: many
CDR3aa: CASSSGGLAGNTIYF
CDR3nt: TGTGCCAGCAGTTCGGGGGGACTCGCGGGAAACACCATATATTTT

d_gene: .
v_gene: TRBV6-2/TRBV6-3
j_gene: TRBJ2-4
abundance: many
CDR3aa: CASSYSTAGRNIQYF
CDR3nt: TGTGCCAGCAGTTACTCGACGGCGGGGCGGAACATTCAGTACTTC

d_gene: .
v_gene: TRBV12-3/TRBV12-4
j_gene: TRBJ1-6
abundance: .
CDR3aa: CASSLRQGNNSPLHF
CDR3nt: TGTGCCAGCAGTTTACGGCAGGGGAATAATTCACCCCTCCACTTT

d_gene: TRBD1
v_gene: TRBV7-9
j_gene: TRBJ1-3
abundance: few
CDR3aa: CASSLGTGINTIYF
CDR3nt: TGTGCCAGCAGCTTAGGGACAGGTATCAACACCATATATTTT

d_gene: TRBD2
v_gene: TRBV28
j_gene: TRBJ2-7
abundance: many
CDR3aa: CASSFTSGVDEQYF
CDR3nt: TGTGCCAGCAGTTTTACTAGCGGGGTCGACGAGCAGTACTTC

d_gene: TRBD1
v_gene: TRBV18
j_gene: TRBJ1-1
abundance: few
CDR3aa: CASSRDPVTGDAEAFF
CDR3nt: TGTGCCAGCTCACGCGATCCGGTGACAGGGGACGCTGAAGCTTTCTTT

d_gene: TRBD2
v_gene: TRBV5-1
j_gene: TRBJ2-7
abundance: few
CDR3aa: CASSLPLAGISYEQYF
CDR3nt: TGCGCCAGCAGCTTGCCACTAGCGGGAATCTCCTACGAGCAGTACTTC

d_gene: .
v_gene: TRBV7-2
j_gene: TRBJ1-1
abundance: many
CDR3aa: CASSPGWSTEAFF
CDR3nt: TGTGCCAGCAGCCCCGGGTGGAGCACTGAAGCTTTCTTT

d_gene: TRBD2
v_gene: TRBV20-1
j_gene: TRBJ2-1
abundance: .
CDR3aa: CSARGGLAGVRNEQFF
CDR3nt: TGCAGTGCTAGAGGGGGACTAGCGGGAGTTAGGAATGAGCAGTTCTTC

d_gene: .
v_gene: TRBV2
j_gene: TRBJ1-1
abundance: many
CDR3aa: CASSVGLNTEAFF
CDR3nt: TGTGCCAGCAGTGTCGGCCTTAACACTGAAGCTTTCTTT

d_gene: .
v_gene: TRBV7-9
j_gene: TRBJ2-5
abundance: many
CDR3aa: CASSNLQETQYF
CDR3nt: TGTGCCAGCAGCAACCTCCAAGAGACCCAGTACTTC

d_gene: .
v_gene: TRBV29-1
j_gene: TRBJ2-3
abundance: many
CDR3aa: CSVEIRGDTQYF
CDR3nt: TGCAGCGTTGAAATTAGGGGTGATACGCAGTATTTT

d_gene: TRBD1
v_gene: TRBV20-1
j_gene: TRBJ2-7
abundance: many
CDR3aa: CSARGALGTGSYEQYF
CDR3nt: TGCAGTGCTAGAGGGGCGTTAGGGACAGGGAGCTACGAGCAGTACTTC

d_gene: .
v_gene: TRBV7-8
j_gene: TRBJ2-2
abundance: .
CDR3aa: CASSLVRSSAGELFF
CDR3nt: TGTGCCAGCAGCTTAGTACGGTCGTCAGCCGGGGAGCTGTTTTTT

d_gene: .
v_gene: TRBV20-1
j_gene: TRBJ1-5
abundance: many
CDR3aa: CSAREPGPSNQPQHF
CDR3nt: TGCAGTGCTAGAGAGCCGGGTCCTAGCAATCAGCCCCAGCATTTT

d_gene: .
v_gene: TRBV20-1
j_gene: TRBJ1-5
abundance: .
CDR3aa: CSAGKDIGNQPQHF
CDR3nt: TGCAGTGCTGGGAAGGACATTGGGAATCAGCCCCAGCATTTT

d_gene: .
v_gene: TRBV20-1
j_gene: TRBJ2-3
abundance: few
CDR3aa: CSAMSATDTQYF
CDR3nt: TGCAGCGCAATGTCGGCCACAGATACGCAGTATTTT

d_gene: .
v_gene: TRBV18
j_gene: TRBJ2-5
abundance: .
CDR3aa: CASSSQGRETQYF
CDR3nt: TGTGCCAGCTCATCGCAGGGACGGGAGACCCAGTACTTC

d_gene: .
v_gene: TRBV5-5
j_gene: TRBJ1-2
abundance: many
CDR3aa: CASSSDSQYGYTF
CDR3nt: TGTGCCAGCAGCTCGGACAGCCAGTATGGCTACACCTTC

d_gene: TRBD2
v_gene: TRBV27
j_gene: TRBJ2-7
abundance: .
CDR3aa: CASSPLTSGNYEQYF
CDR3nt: TGTGCCAGCAGTCCCCTGACTAGCGGAAACTACGAGCAGTACTTC

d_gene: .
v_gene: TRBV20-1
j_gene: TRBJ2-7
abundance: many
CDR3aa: CSASDSLLSYEQYF
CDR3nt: TGCAGTGCTAGCGACTCCCTGCTCTCCTACGAGCAGTACTTC

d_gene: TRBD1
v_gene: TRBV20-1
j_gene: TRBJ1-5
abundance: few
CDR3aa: CSAYPGQGWQPQHF
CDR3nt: TGCAGTGCCTACCCGGGACAGGGCTGGCAGCCCCAGCATTTT

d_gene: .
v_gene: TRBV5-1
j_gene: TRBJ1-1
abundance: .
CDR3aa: CASSASVQGGEAFF
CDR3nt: TGCGCCAGCAGCGCTTCCGTGCAAGGGGGAGAAGCTTTCTTT

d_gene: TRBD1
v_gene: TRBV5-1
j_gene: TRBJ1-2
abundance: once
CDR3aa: CASSRTGTGSGYTF
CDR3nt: TGCGCCAGCAGCAGAACCGGGACAGGCTCTGGCTACACCTTC

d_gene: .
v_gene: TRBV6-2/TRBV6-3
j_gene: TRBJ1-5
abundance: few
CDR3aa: CASRDSDSNQPQHF
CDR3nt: TGTGCCAGCAGGGACAGCGATAGCAATCAGCCCCAGCATTTT